One and the same sample provided the 26 T cell receptor beta chains below, sequenced in a study of T cell responses to AZD1222 COVID-19 vaccine. The repertoire was sequenced with immunoSEQ multiplex PCR; TCRdb's copy has only in-frame clones and lacks some. The repertoire has tens of thousands of clones, more than 75% of them found once; the top ten carry approximately 10%. The material sequenced was peripheral blood, taken on day 0 of AZD1222 vaccination. The receptor source for this set is an adult in good health.

For the CDR3, the DNA is TGTGCCAGCAGTTACCAGACAGGGGTGGGGGAAAAACTGTTTTTT. Translated: CASSYQTGVGEKLFF. The chain recombines TRBV6-5 with TRBJ1-4; 8 bases are shared with TRBD1. Per the germline V gene, CDR1 is MNHEY and CDR2 is SVGAGI. The CDR3 sequence is 15 residues long. V lost 2 bases, J lost 8 bases, and 7 bases stayed unmatched.

V is TRBV27 and J is TRBJ1-6; TRBD1 matches 7 bases. Losses at the gene ends were 3 bases for V and 7 bases for J; bases not matched to a gene: 9. Germline V gives CDR1 MNHEY, CDR2 SMNVEV (reference sequence). The CDR3 has 16 amino acids. As DNA, the CDR3 is TGTGCCAGCAGTTTCCATCCGGGACAGAGAAATTCACCCCTCCACTTT. The encoded protein is CASSFHPGQRNSPLHF.

V and J are TRBV25-1 and TRBJ1-1, with 7 bases identical to TRBD1. CDR3 length: 14 amino acids. Germline V gene data show CDR1 as MGHDK and CDR2 as SYGVNS. The trim removed 7 bases at V and 5 bases at J, leaving 10 bases unmatched. This chain's CDR3 is CASKKQGWGTEAFF. The CDR3 DNA is TGTGCCAGCAAGAAACAGGGGTGGGGGACTGAAGCTTTCTTT. Full variable domain (missing parts from reference TRBV25-1 and TRBJ1-1): EADIYQTPRYLVIGTGKKITLECSQTMGHDKMYWYQQDPGMELHLIHYSYGVNSTEKGDLSSESTVSRIRTEHFPLTLESARPSHTSQYLCASKKQGWGTEAFFGQGTRLTVV.

The chain is built from TRBV5-4 and TRBJ2-7, with TRBD2 as a possible D gene (5 bases). Germline-derived CDR1 and CDR2 are SGHNT and YYREEE (reference sequence). This CDR3 has 15 residues. Deletions cut 0 bases from V and 4 bases from J, with 14 bases between. CDR3 DNA: TGTGCCAGCAGCTTGGGTCGAGGGTTTGAGTACGAGCAGTACTTC. It yields the protein CASSLGRGFEYEQYF.

This clone occurred once. This chain links TRBV7-9 with TRBJ2-3; unclear D gene. The CDR3 is 15 amino acids. V was trimmed by 2 bases and J by 1 base, leaving 10 bases between them. CDR1 and CDR2 (germline): SEHNR, FQNEAQ (reference sequence). CDR3 DNA sequence: TGTGCCAGCAGCTTAATTATAACGGGCACAGATACGCAGTATTTT. Its protein is CASSLIITGTDTQYF.

This chain uses TRBV6-1 with TRBJ2-7, with 11 bases that match TRBD2. CDR3 size: 16 residues. Germline V gene sequence: CDR1 MNHNS, CDR2 SASEGT. Losses at the gene ends were 3 bases for V and 4 bases for J; bases not matched to a gene: 8. CDR3 in amino acids: CASSDLAGGPWYEQYF. DNA for the CDR3: TGTGCCAGCAGTGACTTAGCGGGAGGGCCCTGGTACGAGCAGTACTTC.

The V call is TRBV3-1 (or the pseudogene TRBV3-2), the J call TRBJ1-1; possibly TRBD1 for D (5 bases). The ends were cut back, 1 base at V and 10 bases at J, with 16 bases in the middle. Germline V lookup: CDR1 LGHDT, CDR2 YNNKEL (reference sequence). The CDR3 has 14 amino acids. CDR3 DNA: TGTGCCAGCAGCCAAGGGGGAGGGGTGAGCGGAGCTTTCTTT. This gives the protein CASSQGGGVSGAFF.

The J gene is TRBJ2-1, the V gene TRBV3-1 (or the pseudogene TRBV3-2), with 7 bases fitting TRBD2. The V gene's germline CDR1 is LGHDT and CDR2 YNNKEL (reference sequence). This CDR3 has 19 residues. Trimming cost V 3 bases and J 0 bases; bases outside gene matches: 14. CDR3 nucleotides: TGTGCCAGCAGCCACCTGGGGGTAGCGGGTGGGAGCTCCTACAATGAGCAGTTCTTC. Encoded protein: CASSHLGVAGGSSYNEQFF.

This rearrangement joins TRBV7-3 to TRBJ1-3; perhaps TRBD1 as D (5 bases). CDR3 length equals 16 residues. V lost 5 bases to trimming and J lost 0 bases, with 14 bases between them. Germline V gene lookup returns CDR1 SGHTA and CDR2 FQGTGA. The CDR3 reads CASSPEGLNSGNTIYF. Here the CDR3 DNA reads TGTGCCAGCAGCCCCGAGGGACTCAACTCTGGAAACACCATATATTTT.

The V call is TRBV30, the J call TRBJ2-3, with 9 bases lining up with TRBD1. CDR3 size: 13 residues. The trim removed 8 bases at V and 3 bases at J, leaving 6 bases unmatched. CDR1 and CDR2 (germline): GTSNPN, SVGIG (reference sequence). This CDR3 is CARDRVFTDTQYF. The CDR3 DNA follows: TGTGCCAGGGACAGGGTATTTACAGATACGCAGTATTTT.

There are a few counts of this clone. CDR3 sequence reads: CAWSDTGGWMADTQYF. The DNA for the CDR3 is TGTGCCTGGAGTGACACAGGGGGCTGGATGGCAGATACGCAGTATTTT. The rearrangement links TRBV30 to TRBJ2-3; 9 bases are shared with TRBD1. The germline gives CDR1 GTSNPN, CDR2 SVGIG (reference sequence). The V segment lost 1 base and the J segment 4 bases; nucleotides outside the gene matches: 9. This CDR3 spans 16 amino acids.

Concerning this clone itself: The identical CDR3 is also encoded by other nucleotide sequences in the sample. V and J are TRBV11-2 and TRBJ1-1, with D uncertain. Trimming pared 6 bases from V and 3 bases from J, leaving 11 bases between. Germline-derived CDR1 and CDR2 are SGHAT and FQNNGV. The CDR3 has 13 residues. The CDR3 sequence: CASSLGTDTEAFF. The CDR3 DNA sequence: TGTGCCAGCAGTCTCGGTACCGACACTGAAGCTTTCTTT.

The genes are TRBV2 and TRBJ1-4; weak D call: TRBD1 (6 bases). This CDR3 is built from 15 residues. V was clipped by 3 bases and J by 0 bases, with 8 bases between them. CDR1 and CDR2 (germline): SNHLY, FYNNEI. The DNA of the CDR3 is TGTGCCAGCAGTGATAGGACAGCAACTAATGAAAAACTGTTTTTT. This translates into CASSDRTATNEKLFF.

The gene calls are TRBV7-3 and TRBJ2-5; 16 nucleotides agree with TRBD2. This CDR3 spans 17 amino acids. The V gene's germline CDR1 is SGHTA and CDR2 FQGTGA. V was pared by 4 bases and J by 5 bases, with 7 bases of the junction left unmatched. CDR3 loop: CASSSGTSGREGETQYF. CDR3 nucleotides: TGTGCCAGCAGCTCCGGGACTAGCGGGAGGGAGGGGGAGACCCAGTACTTC.

The rearrangement joins TRBV7-3 to TRBJ2-2; D unclear. V lost 2 bases and J lost 2, with 9 bases in between. The germline gives CDR1 SGHTA, CDR2 FQGTGA. This CDR3 has 15 amino acids. DNA of the CDR3: TGTGCCAGCAGCTTAGTTCCACTAAACACCGGGGAGCTGTTTTTT. It is translated as CASSLVPLNTGELFF.

This clone appeared a few times. The chain recombines TRBV29-1 with TRBJ1-4; D is uncertain. V was shortened by 3 bases and J by 2 bases, with 1 base between the two germline ends. CDR1 SQVTM and CDR2 ANQGSEA come from the germline V gene. This CDR3 has 11 amino acids. CDR3 DNA sequence: TGCAGCGTTGAGACTAATGAAAAACTGTTTTTT. It translates to CSVETNEKLFF. The full variable domain, its missing parts supplied by reference TRBV29-1 and TRBJ1-4, is SAVISQKPSRDICQRGTSLTIQCQVDSQVTMMFWYRQQPGQSLTLIATANQGSEATYESGFVIDKFPISRPNLTFSTLTVSNMSPEDSSIYLCSVETNEKLFFGSGTQLSVL.

This chain connects TRBV2 to TRBJ2-5; D not resolved. CDR3 size: 11 residues. Looked up from germline, CDR1 is SNHLY and CDR2 is FYNNEI. Between the trimmed V and J ends, which lost 7 bases and 3 bases, there was a span of 6 bases. DNA for the CDR3: TGTGCCAGCAAGAGAGAAGAGACCCAGTACTTC. It encodes CASKREETQYF.

The chain couples TRBV7-8 to TRBJ2-2; D gene uncertain. Germline CDR1 and CDR2: SGHVS and FQNEAQ. Trimming cost V 3 bases and J 5 bases, with 16 bases left between them. The CDR3 has 16 residues. CDR3 nucleotide sequence: TGTGCCAGCAGCTTTTCCGGCCTATACGGGACCGGGGAGCTGTTTTTT. Its translation is CASSFSGLYGTGELFF.

This rearrangement joins TRBV2 to TRBJ1-2, with a possible D match to TRBD1 (5 bases). V was trimmed by 8 bases and J by 3 bases, leaving 19 bases between them. Germline V CDR1 and CDR2: SNHLY, FYNNEI. The CDR3 sequence is 15 residues long. The CDR3 reads CASARQSALDYGYTF. The CDR3 region has the DNA TGTGCCAGCGCGAGACAGTCTGCACTCGACTATGGCTACACCTTC.

The chain has TRBV18 and TRBJ1-1, with 9 bases matching TRBD1. V lost 3 bases to trimming and J lost 6 bases; unmatched junction nucleotides: 11. The CDR3 totals 16 residues. Germline V gene lookup returns CDR1 KGHSH and CDR2 LQKENI. The CDR3 nucleotides read TGTGCCAGCTCACCGCCTAAGGGACAGGGTTCATCTGAAGCTTTCTTT. Amino acids: CASSPPKGQGSSEAFF.

The V gene is TRBV14, the J gene TRBJ2-7; no definite D call. The CDR3 totals 15 residues. CDR1 is SGHDN, CDR2 FVKESK, per germline. Trimming removed 2 bases at V and 0 bases at J, with 11 bases between. The DNA of the CDR3 is TGTGCCAGCAGCCAATTCGACATCCCCTCCTACGAGCAGTACTTC. As protein: CASSQFDIPSYEQYF.

The chain has TRBV2 and TRBJ2-1; D not certain. The CDR3 spans 14 residues. Trimming removed 3 bases at V and 0 bases at J, with 6 bases between. Germline V CDR1 and CDR2: SNHLY, FYNNEI. The CDR3 DNA reads TGTGCCAGCAGTGAGTCTAGCTCCTACAATGAGCAGTTCTTC. As protein: CASSESSSYNEQFF.

This chain joins TRBV18 and TRBJ1-2; D remains unclear. The germline V and J ends were trimmed by 6 bases and 7 bases, with 24 bases remaining between them. CDR1 is KGHSH and CDR2 is LQKENI in the germline V gene. This CDR3 has 16 amino acids. CDR3: CASSTLTAAARSGYTF. The CDR3 DNA reads as TGTGCCAGCTCTACCTTAACGGCCGCCGCACGCTCTGGCTACACCTTC. Full variable domain (outside the CDR3, taken from reference TRBV18 and TRBJ1-2): NAGVMQNPRHLVRRRGQEARLRCSPMKGHSHVYWYRQLPEEGLKFMVYLQKENIIDESGMPKERFSAEFPKEGPSILRIQQVVRGDSAAYFCASSTLTAAARSGYTFGSGTRLTVV.

A word on this clone: At one boundary the junction diverges from the germline segment, which might be a read error. This chain connects TRBV18 to TRBJ1-6; possibly TRBD1 for D (5 bases). Germline V gene sequence: CDR1 KGHSH, CDR2 LQKENI. This CDR3 region has 14 residues. The CDR3 is CASSPPGGTSPLHF. For the CDR3, the DNA is TGTGCCAGCTCACCACCGGGAGGGACTTCACCGCTCCACTTT.

This rearrangement joins TRBV19 to TRBJ2-1; D unclear. The V gene lost 1 base and the J gene lost 10 bases, with 11 bases spanning the gap. Germline lookup yields CDR1 LNHDA and CDR2 SQIVND (reference sequence). The CDR3 is 13 residues long. The CDR3 nucleotides are TGTGCCAGTAGTATAGGCCACTCTGGGGAGCAGTTCTTC. Its protein is CASSIGHSGEQFF.

The chain is built from TRBV27 and TRBJ2-5; TRBD2 agrees at 7 bases. V lost 5 bases and J lost 2; bases outside the gene matches: 8. CDR1 is MNHEY, CDR2 SMNVEV, per germline (reference sequence). The CDR3 totals 15 residues. CDR3 loop: CASSVEGRGQETQYF. CDR3 DNA sequence: TGTGCCAGCAGTGTCGAGGGGAGGGGTCAAGAGACCCAGTACTTC.